This T cell receptor beta chain was observed in a study of T cells in Graves' hyperthyroidism and ophthalmopathy. General observations from the study: Peripheral blood also featured most of the thyroid clonotypes expanded above 0.001. In the analysis, a 13 V-J model separated ophthalmopathy from stable hyperthyroidism.

In this sample, this clonotype turned up many times. Antigen: not known. CDR3 length: 16 residues. Germline V gene data show CDR1 as SEHNR and CDR2 as FQNEAQ (reference sequence). J gave up 4 bases and V 5 bases, and 8 bases lay outside the gene matches. For Graves' hyperthyroidism to be stable, ophthalmopathy could not progress within 18 months. The study excluded patients with uncontrolled infection, other autoimmune disease, pregnancy or lactation. What was amplified from RNA transcripts were TCR beta CDR3 regions. The primer set for the first-round RT-PCR of the TCR CDR3 was HTBI. TCRdb re-derived calls from the multiplex PCR reads in MiXCR, one entry per CDR3 protein. Counted here are under 550,000 distinct CDR3 sequences, approximately 13% occurring once; the ten biggest clones make up 5.3%.

Source material: blood. The chain carries TRBV7-9 and TRBJ2-3; the match to TRBD2 covers 11 bases. The clonotype was recovered from a young woman with Graves' hyperthyroidism. This CDR3 is CASSQTSGSMADTQYF. The CDR3 DNA is TGTGCCAGCAGCCAAACTAGCGGGAGTATGGCAGATACGCAGTATTTT.